This entry is about one T cell receptor beta chain. No antigen is known for it. The sample belongs to a study of graft-versus-host responses after intestinal transplantation. Between the trimmed V and J ends, which lost 4 bases and 0 bases, there was a span of 12 bases. CDR1 and CDR2 (germline): GTSNPN, SVGIG (reference sequence). CDR3 length: 14 residues. Only in-frame clones appear in the TCRdb table, and some are missing; sequencing was by immunoSEQ multiplex PCR. The data show about 80,000 clones, around nine tenths seen once. The chain combines TRBV30 with TRBJ1-2; unclear D gene. The material was unstimulated CD4+ T cells sorted from spleen or lymph node cells, obtained before intestinal transplant. The TCR originated in a human donor who received an intestinal transplant. The CDR3 loop reads CAWNHLTTNYGYTF. For the CDR3, the DNA is TGTGCCTGGAATCACCTCACTACTAACTATGGCTACACCTTC.